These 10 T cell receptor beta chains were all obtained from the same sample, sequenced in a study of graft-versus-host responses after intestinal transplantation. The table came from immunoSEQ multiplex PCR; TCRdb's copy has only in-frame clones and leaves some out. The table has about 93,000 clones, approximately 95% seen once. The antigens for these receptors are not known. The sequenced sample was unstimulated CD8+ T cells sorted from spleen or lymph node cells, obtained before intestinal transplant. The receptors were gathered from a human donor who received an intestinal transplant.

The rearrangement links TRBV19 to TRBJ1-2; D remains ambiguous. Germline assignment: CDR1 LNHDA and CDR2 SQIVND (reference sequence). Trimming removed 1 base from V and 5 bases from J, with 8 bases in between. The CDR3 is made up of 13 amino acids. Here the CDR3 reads CASSIGLAYGYTF. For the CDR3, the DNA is TGTGCCAGTAGTATAGGACTTGCGTATGGCTACACCTTC.

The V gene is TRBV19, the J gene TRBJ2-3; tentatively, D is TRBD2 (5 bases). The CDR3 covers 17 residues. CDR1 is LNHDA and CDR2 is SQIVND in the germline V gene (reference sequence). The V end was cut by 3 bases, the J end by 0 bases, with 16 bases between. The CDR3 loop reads CASSMVRLDSSTDTQYF. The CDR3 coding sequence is TGTGCCAGTAGTATGGTTCGCCTGGACTCGAGCACAGATACGCAGTATTTT.

Here the CDR3 reads CASSSGRGYEQYF. CDR3 DNA: TGTGCCAGCAGCTCAGGCCGGGGCTACGAGCAGTACTTC. The chain carries TRBV7-8 and TRBJ2-7; weak D call: TRBD2 (5 bases). Germline V CDR1 and CDR2: SGHVS, FQNEAQ. This CDR3 region has 13 residues. V was pared by 4 bases and J by 3 bases, with 10 bases between.

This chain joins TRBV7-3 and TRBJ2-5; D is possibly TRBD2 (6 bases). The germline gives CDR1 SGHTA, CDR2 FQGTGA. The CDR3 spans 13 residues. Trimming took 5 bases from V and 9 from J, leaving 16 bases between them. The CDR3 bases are TGTGCCAGCAGCCCCCCTGACGGCGGGGCCCAGTACTTC. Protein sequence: CASSPPDGGAQYF.

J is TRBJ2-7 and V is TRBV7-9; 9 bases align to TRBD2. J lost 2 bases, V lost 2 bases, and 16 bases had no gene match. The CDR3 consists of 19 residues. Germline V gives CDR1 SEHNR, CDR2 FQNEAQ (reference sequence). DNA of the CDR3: TGTGCCAGCAGCTTACCCGCATCATTAGCGGGGGCTAACCCCTACGAGCAGTACTTC. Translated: CASSLPASLAGANPYEQYF. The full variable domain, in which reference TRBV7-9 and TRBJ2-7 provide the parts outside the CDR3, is DTGVSQNPRHKITKRGQNVTFRCDPISEHNRLYWYRQTLGQGPEFLTYFQNEAQLEKSRLLSDRFSAERPKGSFSTLEIQRTEQGDSAMYLCASSLPASLAGANPYEQYFGPGTRLTVT.

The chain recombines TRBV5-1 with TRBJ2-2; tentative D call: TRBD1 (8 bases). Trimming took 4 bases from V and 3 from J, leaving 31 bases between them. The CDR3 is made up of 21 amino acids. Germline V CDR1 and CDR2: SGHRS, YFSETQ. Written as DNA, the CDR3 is TGCGCCAGCAGCCCGAGGGGCCCAGGGGGCTGGCGGGCGGGGGACACCGGGGAGCTGTTTTTT. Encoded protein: CASSPRGPGGWRAGDTGELFF.

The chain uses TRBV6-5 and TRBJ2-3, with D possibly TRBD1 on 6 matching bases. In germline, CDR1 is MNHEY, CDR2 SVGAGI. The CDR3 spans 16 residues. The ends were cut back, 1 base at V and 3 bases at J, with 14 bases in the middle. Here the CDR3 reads CASSYFFGTNTDTQYF. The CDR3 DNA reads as TGTGCCAGCAGTTACTTCTTTGGGACAAATACAGATACGCAGTATTTT.

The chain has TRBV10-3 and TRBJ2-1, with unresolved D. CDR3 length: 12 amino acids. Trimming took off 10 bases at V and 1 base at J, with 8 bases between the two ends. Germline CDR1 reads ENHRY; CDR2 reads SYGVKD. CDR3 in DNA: TGTGCCACCCAGGCTTCCTACAATGAGCAGTTCTTC. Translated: CATQASYNEQFF.

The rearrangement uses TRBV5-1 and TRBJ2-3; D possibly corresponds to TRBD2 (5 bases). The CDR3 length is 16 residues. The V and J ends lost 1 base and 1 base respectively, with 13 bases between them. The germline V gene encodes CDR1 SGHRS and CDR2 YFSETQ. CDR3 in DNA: TGCGCCAGCAGCTTGTTGGGTGGGAGAGGCACAGATACGCAGTATTTT. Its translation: CASSLLGGRGTDTQYF. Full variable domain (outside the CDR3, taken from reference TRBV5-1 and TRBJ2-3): KAGVTQTPRYLIKTRGQQVTLSCSPISGHRSVSWYQQTPGQGLQFLFEYFSETQRNKGNFPGRFSGRQFSNSRSEMNVSTLELGDSALYLCASSLLGGRGTDTQYFGPGTRLTVL.

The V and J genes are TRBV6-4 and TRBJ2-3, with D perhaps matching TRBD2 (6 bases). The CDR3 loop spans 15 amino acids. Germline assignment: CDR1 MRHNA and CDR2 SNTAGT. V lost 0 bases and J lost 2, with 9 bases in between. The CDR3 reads CASSDSGTPTDTQYF. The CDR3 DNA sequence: TGTGCCAGCAGTGACTCTGGGACTCCCACAGATACGCAGTATTTT.